The 16 T cell receptor beta chains below come from one sample, sequenced in a study of blood T cell repertoires in COVID-19. This table comes from immunoSEQ multiplex PCR, and its TCRdb copy is limited to in-frame clones, with some not included. The sample lists around 150,000 clones, roughly 82% occurring once. The material sequenced was peripheral blood. The receptors shown here come from a woman aged 35 to 49 with COVID-19, enrolled during active disease.

CDR3 DNA: TGTGCCTGGAGTTTGAGCCCCAACCTCCCTAGCACAGATACGCAGTATTTT. Protein product: CAWSLSPNLPSTDTQYF. This sequence joins TRBV30 and TRBJ2-3; the D is unclear. CDR3 length: 17 residues. Trimming cost V 2 bases and J 0 bases, with 18 bases left between them. From germline, CDR1 is GTSNPN and CDR2 SVGIG (reference sequence). The full variable domain, in which reference TRBV30 and TRBJ2-3 provide the parts outside the CDR3, is SQTIHQWPATLVQPVGSPLSLECTVEGTSNPNLYWYRQAAGRGLQLLFYSVGIGQISSEVPQNLSASRPQDRQFILSSKKLLLSDSGFYLCAWSLSPNLPSTDTQYFGPGTRLTVL.

The genes are TRBV29-1 and TRBJ2-7; 8 bases agree with TRBD2. Germline V lookup: CDR1 SQVTM, CDR2 ANQGSEA. The CDR3 totals 14 residues. The trim removed 2 bases at V and 2 bases at J, leaving 5 bases unmatched. Here the CDR3 reads CSVEWREDPYEQYF. In DNA form, the CDR3 reads TGCAGCGTTGAATGGCGGGAGGATCCCTACGAGCAGTACTTC.

This chain joins TRBV7-3 and TRBJ2-1; 14 bases match TRBD2. V shed 5 bases and J 3 bases; nucleotides not matched to a gene: 6. The CDR3 consists of 17 residues. Germline V gene lookup returns CDR1 SGHTA and CDR2 FQGTGA. Here the CDR3 reads CASSRLAGGRNYNEQFF. The CDR3, as DNA: TGTGCCAGCAGCCGACTAGCGGGGGGGAGGAACTACAATGAGCAGTTCTTC.

This clone occurred a few times. V and J are TRBV30 and TRBJ2-1, with D perhaps matching TRBD2 (6 bases). This CDR3 has 14 amino acids. V dropped 5 bases and J dropped 4 bases, with 15 bases sitting between them. Germline assignment: CDR1 GTSNPN and CDR2 SVGIG (reference sequence). CDR3 coding DNA: TGTGCCTGGTTTTCGGAGGGCCTGTACAATGAGCAGTTCTTC. Translated: CAWFSEGLYNEQFF.

The V and J genes are TRBV2 and TRBJ1-6; 8 bases are a match to TRBD1. Per the germline V gene, CDR1 is SNHLY and CDR2 is FYNNEI. The CDR3 runs 14 residues. V lost 6 bases, J lost 9 bases, and 7 bases stayed unmatched. The CDR3 spells CASSSDRGASPLHF. In DNA form, the CDR3 reads TGTGCCAGCAGCTCCGACAGGGGTGCTTCACCCCTCCACTTT.

The chain is built from TRBV27 and TRBJ1-5, with 7 bases that match TRBD1. The CDR3 runs to 17 residues. CDR1 is MNHEY, CDR2 SMNVEV, per germline (reference sequence). V gave up 3 bases and J gave up 4 bases; unmatched junction bases: 12. The chain's CDR3 is CASSFRPPGQSNQPQHF. The CDR3 nucleotides are TGTGCCAGCAGTTTCCGCCCCCCGGGACAGTCTAATCAGCCCCAGCATTTT.

The chain carries TRBV25-1 and TRBJ2-7; perhaps TRBD1 as D (5 bases). V lost 8 bases and J 2 bases, leaving 10 bases between the germline ends. This CDR3 comprises 12 residues. Germline loops: CDR1 MGHDK, CDR2 SYGVNS. The CDR3 DNA reads TGTGCCAGCGGCAGGGCCACCTACGAGCAGTACTTC. Its protein is CASGRATYEQYF.

The chain is built from TRBV3-1 (or the pseudogene TRBV3-2) and TRBJ2-1, with a weak D call TRBD2 (6 bases). From germline, CDR1 is LGHDT and CDR2 YNNKEL (reference sequence). The CDR3 sequence is 13 residues long. V was pared by 0 bases and J by 8 bases, with 8 bases between. This chain's CDR3 is CASSQDRGYEQFF. DNA for the CDR3: TGTGCCAGCAGCCAAGATCGGGGGTATGAGCAGTTCTTC.

This clone was recorded a few times. This CDR3 reads CASRFDRGRLETQYF. The DNA for the CDR3 is TGTGCCAGCAGGTTCGACAGGGGGCGCCTCGAGACCCAGTACTTC. V and J are TRBV2 and TRBJ2-5, with 10 bases that match TRBD1. The J segment lost 5 bases and the V segment lost 6 bases, leaving 9 bases of the junction unmatched. This CDR3 has 15 amino acids. Germline CDR1 is SNHLY and CDR2 is FYNNEI.

The chain is built from TRBV7-3 and TRBJ2-1, with 9 positions matching TRBD2. V was clipped by 4 bases and J by 6 bases; unmatched bases: 7. The CDR3 runs 15 residues. Germline-derived CDR1 and CDR2 are SGHTA and FQGTGA. CDR3 nucleotide sequence: TGTGCCAGCAGCTGGGGACTAGCTACGATCAATGAGCAGTTCTTC. This gives the protein CASSWGLATINEQFF.

This clone has more than one count but fewer than ten. The V gene is TRBV20-1, the J gene TRBJ1-1; a weak D match, TRBD1 (6 bases). V was cut by 3 bases and J by 5 bases, with 16 bases left in between. The germline gives CDR1 DFQATT, CDR2 SNEGSKA (reference sequence). This CDR3 contains 14 residues. CDR3 coding DNA: TGCAGTGCTAGTAGGCCGCAGAGGGGGACTGAAGCTTTCTTT. Residues: CSASRPQRGTEAFF.

The chain joins TRBV7-8 to TRBJ1-2; the D is unclear. Germline V lookup: CDR1 SGHVS, CDR2 FQNEAQ. There are 14 residues in the CDR3. The V and J ends lost 1 base and 5 bases respectively, with 11 bases between them. The CDR3 loop is CASSLGSGGYGYTF. Here the CDR3 DNA reads TGTGCCAGCAGCTTAGGTTCAGGAGGGTATGGCTACACCTTC.

V usage is TRBV2 and J usage is TRBJ2-3; 13 nucleotides align to TRBD2. Germline V gene sequence: CDR1 SNHLY, CDR2 FYNNEI. CDR3 length: 19 amino acids. The V segment lost 6 bases and the J segment 5 bases; nucleotides outside the gene matches: 17. CDR3 DNA: TGTGCCAGCAGCGACCCTGACTTTACTAGCGGGGGGGCCCAAGATACGCAGTATTTT. It codes for CASSDPDFTSGGAQDTQYF.

This chain joins TRBV2 and TRBJ2-1; 9 nucleotides match TRBD2. J was trimmed by 6 bases and V by 4 bases; bases with no gene match: 7. CDR3 length: 15 residues. Germline CDR1 SNHLY, CDR2 FYNNEI. CDR3 DNA sequence: TGTGCCAGCAGTGCGCTGTCGGGACTAGCCAATGAGCAGTTCTTC. It encodes CASSALSGLANEQFF.

This clone was recorded a few times. This chain uses TRBV19 with TRBJ2-7; 8 nucleotides align to TRBD1. Germline V lookup: CDR1 LNHDA, CDR2 SQIVND (reference sequence). The CDR3 is 13 residues long. The V and J ends lost 7 bases and 5 bases, in that order; junction bases with no gene match: 7. CDR3 DNA: TGTGCCAGTACTGACAGGGGTCTGAACGAGCAGTACTTC. This gives the protein CASTDRGLNEQYF. Filled out from reference TRBV19 and TRBJ2-7, the complete variable domain reads DGGITQSPKYLFRKEGQNVTLSCEQNLNHDAMYWYRQDPGQGLRLIYYSQIVNDFQKGDIAEGYSVSREKKESFPLTVTSAQKNPTAFYLCASTDRGLNEQYFGPGTRLTVT.

CDR3 loop: CAWSVGGLNQPQHF. In DNA, the CDR3 is TGTGCCTGGAGTGTCGGAGGGCTCAATCAGCCCCAGCATTTT. The chain uses TRBV30 and TRBJ1-5; no clear D gene. Trimming pared 0 bases from V and 3 bases from J, leaving 9 bases between. Germline CDR1 is GTSNPN and CDR2 is SVGIG (reference sequence). CDR3 length equals 14 residues.